This T cell receptor beta chain is drawn from a study of cytomegalovirus exposure and HLA in healthy donors. Regarding this clone: Its target is not known.

Findings and caveats of the study: A later analysis linked a missense DCLRE1C variant to TCR beta V- and J-gene trimming. Excluded: some indistinguishable V segments such as TRBV6-2 and TRBV6-3. Productive status was seen about 90% or about 30% of the time for most TCR beta V segments in an earlier analysis. There were several of the most significant clusters that appeared linked to common viral pathogens in a later analysis.

In the PCR, 60 Vbeta and 13 Jbeta primers were used. The protocol was immunoSEQ multiplex PCR, while the TCRdb copy is restricted to in-frame clones and leaves out a portion. This repertoire shows over 150,000 clones, 55% to 70% found once; its top ten account for approximately 2.8%. The CDR3 is made up of 15 amino acids. Between the trimmed V and J ends, which lost 0 bases and 8 bases, there was a span of 14 bases. What was sequenced was PBMCs. The chain employs TRBV23-1 and TRBJ2-1, with a tentative D call TRBD2 (6 bases). TRBV23-1 is known as an ORF, though its function is uncertain. The sequence was obtained from a woman aged 40 to 55 in good health and CMV-seropositive. CDR3 amino acids: CASSQSLTSPDEQFF. CDR3 nucleotides: TGCGCCAGCAGTCAATCCCTAACTAGCCCCGATGAGCAGTTCTTC.